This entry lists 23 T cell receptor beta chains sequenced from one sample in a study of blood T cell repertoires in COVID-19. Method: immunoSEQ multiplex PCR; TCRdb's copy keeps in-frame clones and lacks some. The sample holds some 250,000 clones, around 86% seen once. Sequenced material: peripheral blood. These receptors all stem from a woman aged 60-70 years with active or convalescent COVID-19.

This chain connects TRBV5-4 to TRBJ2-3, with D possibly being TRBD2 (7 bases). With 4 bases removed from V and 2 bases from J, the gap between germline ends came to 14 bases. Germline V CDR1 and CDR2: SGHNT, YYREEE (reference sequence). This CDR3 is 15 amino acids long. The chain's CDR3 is CASSKSGGSTDTQYF. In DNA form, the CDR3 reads TGTGCCAGCAGCAAATCGGGGGGCTCCACAGATACGCAGTATTTT.

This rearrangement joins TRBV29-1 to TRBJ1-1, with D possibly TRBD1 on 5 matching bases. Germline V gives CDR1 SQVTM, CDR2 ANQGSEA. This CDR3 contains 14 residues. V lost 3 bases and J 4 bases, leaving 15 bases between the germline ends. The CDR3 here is CSVEGPTRATEAFF. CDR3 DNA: TGCAGCGTTGAGGGGCCGACTCGGGCCACTGAAGCTTTCTTT.

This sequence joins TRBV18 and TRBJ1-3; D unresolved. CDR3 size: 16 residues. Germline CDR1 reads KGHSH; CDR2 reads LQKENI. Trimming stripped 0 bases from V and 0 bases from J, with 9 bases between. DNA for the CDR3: TGTGCCAGCTCACCACCGTCGTTCTCCTCTGGAAACACCATATATTTT. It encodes CASSPPSFSSGNTIYF.

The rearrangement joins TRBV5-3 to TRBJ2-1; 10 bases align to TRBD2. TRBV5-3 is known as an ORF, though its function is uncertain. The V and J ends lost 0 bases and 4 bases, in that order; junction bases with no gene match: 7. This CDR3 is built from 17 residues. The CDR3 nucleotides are TGTGCCAGAAGCTTGGTTGGTAGCGGGGGGCCATACAATGAGCAGTTCTTC. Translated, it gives CARSLVGSGGPYNEQFF.

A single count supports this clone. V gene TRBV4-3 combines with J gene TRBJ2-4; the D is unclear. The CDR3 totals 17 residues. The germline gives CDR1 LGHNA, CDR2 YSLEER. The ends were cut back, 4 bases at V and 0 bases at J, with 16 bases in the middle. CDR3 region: CASSLQTEPLAKNIQYF. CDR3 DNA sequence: TGCGCCAGCAGCCTTCAGACGGAGCCTCTAGCCAAAAACATTCAGTACTTC.

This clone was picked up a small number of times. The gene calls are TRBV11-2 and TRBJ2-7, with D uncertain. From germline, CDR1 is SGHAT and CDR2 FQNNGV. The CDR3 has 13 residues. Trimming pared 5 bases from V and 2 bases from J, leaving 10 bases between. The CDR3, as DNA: TGTGCCAGCAGCCCGACTTCTACCTACGAGCAGTACTTC. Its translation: CASSPTSTYEQYF.

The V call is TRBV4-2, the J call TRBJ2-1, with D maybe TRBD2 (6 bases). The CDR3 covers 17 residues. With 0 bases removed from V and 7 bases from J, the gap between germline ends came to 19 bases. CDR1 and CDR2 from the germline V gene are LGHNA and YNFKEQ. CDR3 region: CASSQEIGLARKNEQFF. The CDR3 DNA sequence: TGTGCCAGCAGCCAAGAGATAGGGCTAGCGAGGAAGAATGAGCAGTTCTTC.

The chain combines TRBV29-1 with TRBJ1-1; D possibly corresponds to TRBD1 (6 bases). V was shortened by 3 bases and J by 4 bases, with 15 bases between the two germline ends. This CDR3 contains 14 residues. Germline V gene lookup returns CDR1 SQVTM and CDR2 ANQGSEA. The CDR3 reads CSVERGRGGTEAFF. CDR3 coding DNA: TGCAGCGTTGAGAGGGGCAGGGGTGGCACTGAAGCTTTCTTT. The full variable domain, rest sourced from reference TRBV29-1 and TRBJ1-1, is SAVISQKPSRDICQRGTSLTIQCQVDSQVTMMFWYRQQPGQSLTLIATANQGSEATYESGFVIDKFPISRPNLTFSTLTVSNMSPEDSSIYLCSVERGRGGTEAFFGQGTRLTVV.

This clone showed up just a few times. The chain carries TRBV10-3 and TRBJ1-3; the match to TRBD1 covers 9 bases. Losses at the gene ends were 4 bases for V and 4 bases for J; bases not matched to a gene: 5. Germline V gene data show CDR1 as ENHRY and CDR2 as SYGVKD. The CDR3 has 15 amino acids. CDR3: CAISALGTGGNTIYF. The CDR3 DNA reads TGTGCCATCAGTGCCCTCGGGACAGGGGGAAACACCATATATTTT.

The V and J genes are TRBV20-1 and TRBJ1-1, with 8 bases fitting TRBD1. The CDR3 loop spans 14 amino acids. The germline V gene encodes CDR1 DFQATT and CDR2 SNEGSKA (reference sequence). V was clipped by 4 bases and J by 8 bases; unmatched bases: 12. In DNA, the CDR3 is TGCAGTGCTAATGATAGGACAGGGACTTTAGAAGCTTTCTTT. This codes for CSANDRTGTLEAFF.

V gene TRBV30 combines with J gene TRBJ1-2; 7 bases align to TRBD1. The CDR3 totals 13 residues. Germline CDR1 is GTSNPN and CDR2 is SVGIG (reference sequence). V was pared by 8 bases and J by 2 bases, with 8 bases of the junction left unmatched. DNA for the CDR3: TGTGCCCTTTCGACAGGGCCCAACTATGGCTACACCTTC. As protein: CALSTGPNYGYTF.

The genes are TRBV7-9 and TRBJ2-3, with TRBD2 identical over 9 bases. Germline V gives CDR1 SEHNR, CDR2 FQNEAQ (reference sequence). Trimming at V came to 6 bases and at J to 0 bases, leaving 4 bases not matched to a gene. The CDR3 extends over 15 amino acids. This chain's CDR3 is CASRVAGASTDTQYF. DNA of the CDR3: TGTGCCAGCAGGGTAGCGGGAGCTAGCACAGATACGCAGTATTTT.

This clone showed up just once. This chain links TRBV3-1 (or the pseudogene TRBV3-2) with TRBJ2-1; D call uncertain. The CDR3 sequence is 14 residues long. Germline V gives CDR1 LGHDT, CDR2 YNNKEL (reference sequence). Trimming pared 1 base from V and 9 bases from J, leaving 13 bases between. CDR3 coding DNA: TGTGCCAGCAGCCAAGGTCCTGTCCCCGGTGAGCAGTTCTTC. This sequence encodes CASSQGPVPGEQFF.

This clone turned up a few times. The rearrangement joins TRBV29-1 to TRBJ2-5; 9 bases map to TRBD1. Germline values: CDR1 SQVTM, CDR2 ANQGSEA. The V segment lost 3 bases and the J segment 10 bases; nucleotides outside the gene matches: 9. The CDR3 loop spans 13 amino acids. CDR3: CSVDLWDRVVQYF. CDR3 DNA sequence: TGCAGCGTTGACCTTTGGGACAGGGTGGTCCAGTACTTC.

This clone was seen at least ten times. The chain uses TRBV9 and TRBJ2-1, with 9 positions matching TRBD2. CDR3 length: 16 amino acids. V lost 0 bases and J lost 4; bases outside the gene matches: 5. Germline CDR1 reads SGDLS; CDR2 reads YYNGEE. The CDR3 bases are TGTGCCAGCAGCGTAGAGGGAGCGGGGGGTTACAATGAGCAGTTCTTC. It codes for CASSVEGAGGYNEQFF.

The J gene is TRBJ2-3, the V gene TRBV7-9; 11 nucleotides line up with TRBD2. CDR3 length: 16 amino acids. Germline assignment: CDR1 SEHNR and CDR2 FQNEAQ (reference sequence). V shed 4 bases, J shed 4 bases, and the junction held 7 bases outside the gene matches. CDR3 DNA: TGTGCCAGCAGCTGCCTCCTAGCGGGGGGTGCAGATACGCAGTATTTT. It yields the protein CASSCLLAGGADTQYF.

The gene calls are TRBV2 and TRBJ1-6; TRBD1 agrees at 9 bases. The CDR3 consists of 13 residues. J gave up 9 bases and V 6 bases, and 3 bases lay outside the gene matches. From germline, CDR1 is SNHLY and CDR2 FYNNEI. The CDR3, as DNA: TGTGCCAGCAGGACAGGGGGAGGTTCACCCCTCCACTTT. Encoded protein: CASRTGGGSPLHF.

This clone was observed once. The CDR3, as DNA: TGTGCCAGCAGCCTAGCCCAAGATACGCAGTATTTT. Translated, it gives CASSLAQDTQYF. The chain couples TRBV7-3 to TRBJ2-3, with D maybe TRBD2 (5 bases). Germline-derived CDR1 and CDR2 are SGHTA and FQGTGA. V dropped 5 bases and J dropped 5 bases, with 8 bases sitting between them. This CDR3 is 12 amino acids long.

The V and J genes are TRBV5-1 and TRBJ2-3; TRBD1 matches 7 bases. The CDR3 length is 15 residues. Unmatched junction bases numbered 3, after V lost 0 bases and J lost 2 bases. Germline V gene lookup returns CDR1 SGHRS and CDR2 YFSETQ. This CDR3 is CASSLGTGLTDTQYF. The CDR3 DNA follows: TGCGCCAGCAGCTTGGGGACAGGCCTCACAGATACGCAGTATTTT.

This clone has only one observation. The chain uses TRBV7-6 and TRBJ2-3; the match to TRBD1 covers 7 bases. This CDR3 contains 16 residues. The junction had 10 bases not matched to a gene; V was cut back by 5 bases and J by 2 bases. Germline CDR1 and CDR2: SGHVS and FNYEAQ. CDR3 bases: TGTGCCAGCAGCGGGCACAGGGGTGGGTTCACAGATACGCAGTATTTT. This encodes CASSGHRGGFTDTQYF.

As DNA, the CDR3 is TGTGCCAGCAGCCAGAGTCGGGCGGGGGGCCCCGCTGGTCCCCTCACAGATACGCAGTATTTT. Protein product: CASSQSRAGGPAGPLTDTQYF. This sequence joins TRBV3-1 (or the pseudogene TRBV3-2) and TRBJ2-3; 8 bases align to TRBD2. Germline assignment: CDR1 LGHDT and CDR2 YNNKEL (reference sequence). V dropped 3 bases and J dropped 2; count of bases not matched to a gene: 22. The CDR3 is made up of 21 amino acids.

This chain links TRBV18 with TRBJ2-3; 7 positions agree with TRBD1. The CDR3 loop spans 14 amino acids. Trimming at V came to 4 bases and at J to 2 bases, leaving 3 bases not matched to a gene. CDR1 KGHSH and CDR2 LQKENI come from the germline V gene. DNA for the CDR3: TGTGCCAGCTCACGCGGACAGGCCACAGATACGCAGTATTTT. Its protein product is CASSRGQATDTQYF.

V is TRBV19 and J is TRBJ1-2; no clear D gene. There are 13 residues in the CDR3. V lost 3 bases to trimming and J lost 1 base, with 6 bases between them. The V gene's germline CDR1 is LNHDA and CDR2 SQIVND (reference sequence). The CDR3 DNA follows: TGTGCCAGTAGTATCTCGGTTAACTATGGCTACACCTTC. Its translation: CASSISVNYGYTF.